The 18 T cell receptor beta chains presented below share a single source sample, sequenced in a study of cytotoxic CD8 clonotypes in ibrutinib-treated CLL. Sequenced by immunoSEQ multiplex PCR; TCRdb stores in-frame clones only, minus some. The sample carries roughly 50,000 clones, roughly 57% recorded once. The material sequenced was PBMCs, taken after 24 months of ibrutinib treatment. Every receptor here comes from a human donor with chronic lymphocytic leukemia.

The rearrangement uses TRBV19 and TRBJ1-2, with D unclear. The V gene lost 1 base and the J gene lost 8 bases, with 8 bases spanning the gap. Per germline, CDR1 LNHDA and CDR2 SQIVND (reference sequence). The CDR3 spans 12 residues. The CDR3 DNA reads TGTGCCAGTAGTATAGGGACTCGCGGCTACACCTTC. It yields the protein CASSIGTRGYTF.

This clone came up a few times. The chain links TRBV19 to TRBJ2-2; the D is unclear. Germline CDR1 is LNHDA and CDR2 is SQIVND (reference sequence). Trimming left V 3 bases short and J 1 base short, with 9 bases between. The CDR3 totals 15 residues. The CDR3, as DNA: TGTGCCAGTAGTATCCCGCGAGGGAACACCGGGGAGCTGTTTTTT. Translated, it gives CASSIPRGNTGELFF.

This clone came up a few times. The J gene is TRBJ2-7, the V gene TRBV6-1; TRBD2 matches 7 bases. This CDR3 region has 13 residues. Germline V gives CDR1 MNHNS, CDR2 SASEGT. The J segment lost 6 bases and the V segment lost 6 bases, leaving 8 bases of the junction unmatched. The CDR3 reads CASRREGIGEQYF. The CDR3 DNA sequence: TGTGCCAGCAGGAGGGAGGGGATAGGCGAGCAGTACTTC.

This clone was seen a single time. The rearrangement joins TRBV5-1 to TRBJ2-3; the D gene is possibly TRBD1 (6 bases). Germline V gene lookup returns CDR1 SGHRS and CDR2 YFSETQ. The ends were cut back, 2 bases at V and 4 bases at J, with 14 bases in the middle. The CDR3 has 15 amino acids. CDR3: CASSFTGIIADTQYF. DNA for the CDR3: TGCGCCAGCAGCTTCACAGGGATAATCGCAGATACGCAGTATTTT.

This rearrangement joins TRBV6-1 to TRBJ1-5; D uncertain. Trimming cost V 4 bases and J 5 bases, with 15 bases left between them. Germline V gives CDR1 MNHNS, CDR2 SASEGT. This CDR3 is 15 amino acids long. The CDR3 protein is CASSVSRSGDQPQHF. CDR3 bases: TGTGCCAGCAGTGTTTCCAGGAGCGGCGATCAGCCCCAGCATTTT.

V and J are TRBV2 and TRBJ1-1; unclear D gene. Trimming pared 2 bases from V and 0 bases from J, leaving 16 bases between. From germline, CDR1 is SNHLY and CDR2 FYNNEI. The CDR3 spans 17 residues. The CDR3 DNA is TGTGCCAGCAGTGAATCCTCTTCGGGATCTTTGAACACTGAAGCTTTCTTT. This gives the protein CASSESSSGSLNTEAFF.

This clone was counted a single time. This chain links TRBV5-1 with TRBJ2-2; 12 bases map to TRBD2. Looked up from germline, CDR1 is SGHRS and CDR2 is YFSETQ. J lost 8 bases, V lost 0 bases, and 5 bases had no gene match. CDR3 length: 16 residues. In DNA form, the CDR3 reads TGCGCCAGCAGCTTGGGACTAGCGGGGGCCAGTGGGGAGCTGTTTTTT. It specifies CASSLGLAGASGELFF.

The CDR3 protein is CASRFIGEAFF. CDR3 bases: TGTGCCAGTAGATTCATTGGTGAAGCTTTCTTT. J is TRBJ1-1 and V is TRBV19, with D hard to call. CDR3 length: 11 residues. Germline CDR1 and CDR2: LNHDA and SQIVND (reference sequence). Between the trimmed V and J ends, which lost 6 bases and 7 bases, there was a span of 9 bases. The whole variable domain, filled in from reference TRBV19 and TRBJ1-1, reads DGGITQSPKYLFRKEGQNVTLSCEQNLNHDAMYWYRQDPGQGLRLIYYSQIVNDFQKGDIAEGYSVSREKKESFPLTVTSAQKNPTAFYLCASRFIGEAFFGQGTRLTVV.

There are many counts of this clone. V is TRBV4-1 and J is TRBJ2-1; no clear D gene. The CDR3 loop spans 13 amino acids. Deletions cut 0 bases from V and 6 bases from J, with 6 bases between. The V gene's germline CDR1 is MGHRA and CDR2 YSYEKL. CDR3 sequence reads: CASSQDRLNEQFF. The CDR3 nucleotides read TGCGCCAGCAGCCAAGACAGGCTCAATGAGCAGTTCTTC.

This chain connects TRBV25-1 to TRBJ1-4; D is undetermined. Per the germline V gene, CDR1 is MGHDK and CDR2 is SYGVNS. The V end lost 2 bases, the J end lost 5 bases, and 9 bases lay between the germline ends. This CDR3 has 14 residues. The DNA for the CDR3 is TGTGCCAGCAGTGAACGGCCGAAAAATGAAAAACTGTTTTTT. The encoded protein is CASSERPKNEKLFF.

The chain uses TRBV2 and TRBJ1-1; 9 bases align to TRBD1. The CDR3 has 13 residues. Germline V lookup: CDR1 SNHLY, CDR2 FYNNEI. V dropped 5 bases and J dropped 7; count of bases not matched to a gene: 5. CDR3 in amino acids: CASSLQGAGEAFF. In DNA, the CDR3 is TGTGCCAGCAGTCTACAGGGGGCGGGTGAAGCTTTCTTT. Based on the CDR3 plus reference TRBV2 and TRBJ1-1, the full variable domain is EPEVTQTPSHQVTQMGQEVILRCVPISNHLYFYWYRQILGQKVEFLVSFYNNEISEKSEIFDDQFSVERPDGSNFTLKIRSTKLEDSAMYFCASSLQGAGEAFFGQGTRLTVV.

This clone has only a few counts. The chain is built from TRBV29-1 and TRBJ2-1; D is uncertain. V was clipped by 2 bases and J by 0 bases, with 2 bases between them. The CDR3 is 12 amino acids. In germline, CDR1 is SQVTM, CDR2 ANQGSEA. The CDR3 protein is CSVEPSYNEQFF. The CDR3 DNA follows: TGCAGCGTTGAACCCTCCTACAATGAGCAGTTCTTC.

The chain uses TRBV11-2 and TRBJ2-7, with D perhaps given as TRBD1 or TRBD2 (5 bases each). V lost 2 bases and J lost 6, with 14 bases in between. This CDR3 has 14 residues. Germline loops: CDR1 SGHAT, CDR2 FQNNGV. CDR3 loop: CASSLTAGSSEQYF. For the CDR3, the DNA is TGTGCCAGCAGCTTAACGGCAGGGAGTTCCGAGCAGTACTTC.

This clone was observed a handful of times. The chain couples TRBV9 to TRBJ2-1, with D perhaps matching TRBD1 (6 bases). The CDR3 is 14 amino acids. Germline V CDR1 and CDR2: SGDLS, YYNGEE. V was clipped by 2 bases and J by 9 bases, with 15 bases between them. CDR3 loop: CASSVGHGIGEQFF. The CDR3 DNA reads TGTGCCAGCAGCGTGGGACATGGGATAGGTGAGCAGTTCTTC.

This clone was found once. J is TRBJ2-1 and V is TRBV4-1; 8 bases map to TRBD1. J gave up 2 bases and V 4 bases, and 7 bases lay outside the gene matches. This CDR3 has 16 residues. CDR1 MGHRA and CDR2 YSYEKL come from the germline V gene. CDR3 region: CASSPLGTGTYNEQFF. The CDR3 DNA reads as TGCGCCAGCAGCCCACTCGGGACAGGAACCTACAATGAGCAGTTCTTC.

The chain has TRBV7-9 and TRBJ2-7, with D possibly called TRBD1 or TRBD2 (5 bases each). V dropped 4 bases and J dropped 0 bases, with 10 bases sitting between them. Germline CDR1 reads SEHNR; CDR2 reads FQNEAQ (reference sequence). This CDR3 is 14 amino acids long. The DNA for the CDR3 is TGTGCCAGCAGCTCCCTTGGGGGCTCCTACGAGCAGTACTTC. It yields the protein CASSSLGGSYEQYF.

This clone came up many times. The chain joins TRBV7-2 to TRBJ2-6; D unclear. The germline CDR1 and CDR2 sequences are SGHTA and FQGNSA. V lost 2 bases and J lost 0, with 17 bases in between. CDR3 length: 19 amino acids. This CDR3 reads CASSLFLVRSYSGANVLTF. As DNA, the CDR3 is TGTGCCAGCAGCTTATTTCTTGTCCGAAGCTACTCTGGGGCCAACGTCCTGACTTTC.

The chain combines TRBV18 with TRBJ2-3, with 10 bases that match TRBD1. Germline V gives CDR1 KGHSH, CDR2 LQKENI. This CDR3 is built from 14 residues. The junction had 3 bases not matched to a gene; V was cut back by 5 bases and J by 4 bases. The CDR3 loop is CASSDGQGADTQYF. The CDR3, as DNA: TGTGCCAGCTCAGATGGACAGGGGGCAGATACGCAGTATTTT. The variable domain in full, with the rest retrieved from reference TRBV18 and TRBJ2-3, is NAGVMQNPRHLVRRRGQEARLRCSPMKGHSHVYWYRQLPEEGLKFMVYLQKENIIDESGMPKERFSAEFPKEGPSILRIQQVVRGDSAAYFCASSDGQGADTQYFGPGTRLTVL.